These 6 T cell receptor beta chains were all obtained from the same sample, sequenced in a study of identical twins. TCRdb re-called the 5' RACE reads with MiXCR, one entry per CDR3 protein. The sample holds about 520,000 distinct CDR3 sequences; 20% to 25% are singletons and the top ten take around 0.9%. Separately, the same data were catalogued under a study of T cells expressing NK-cell markers.

The specimen sequenced was CD4+ T cells sorted from blood. All receptors derive from a young woman in good health.

This clonotype turned up a few times. The chain's CDR3 is CSARDTSASDEQFF. The CDR3 DNA follows: TGCAGTGCTAGAGATACCTCCGCTTCGGATGAGCAGTTCTTC. The J gene is TRBJ2-1, the V gene TRBV20-1; no definite D call. Germline V CDR1 and CDR2: DFQATT, SNEGSKA (reference sequence). V shed 0 bases and J shed 8 bases, with 14 bases lying between them. The CDR3 spans 14 residues.

The chain employs TRBV12-3 or TRBV12-4 and TRBJ1-1; D gene ambiguous. This CDR3 is 11 amino acids long. Trimming left V 6 bases short and J 11 bases short, with 13 bases between. The CDR3 bases are TGTGCCAGCAGCTGCAATATAGCGGCTTTCTTT. It translates to CASSCNIAAFF.

This clonotype has just a few counts. The chain links TRBV9 to TRBJ2-3; 8 nucleotides align to TRBD2. Trimming took 0 bases from V and 2 from J; bases not matched to a gene: 5. CDR3 length: 16 amino acids. Germline V lookup: CDR1 SGDLS, CDR2 YYNGEE. This CDR3 reads CASSVGGGTYTDTQYF. The DNA of the CDR3 is TGTGCCAGCAGCGTAGGCGGGGGGACATACACAGATACGCAGTATTTT.

The genes are TRBV11-2 and TRBJ1-1; D gene uncertain. Trimming stripped 5 bases from V and 0 bases from J, with 16 bases between. CDR1 SGHAT and CDR2 FQNNGV come from the germline V gene. The CDR3 has 16 residues. The CDR3 loop reads CASSLGFTAMNTEAFF. In DNA, the CDR3 is TGTGCCAGCAGCCTTGGCTTCACGGCCATGAACACTGAAGCTTTCTTT.

This clonotype was picked up many times. CDR3 sequence (DNA): TGCGCCAGCAGCTTGGCCCACGGCACAGATACGCAGTATTTT. This sequence encodes CASSLAHGTDTQYF. The rearrangement uses TRBV5-1 and TRBJ2-3; no firm D call. Germline values: CDR1 SGHRS, CDR2 YFSETQ. The CDR3 has 14 residues. With 0 bases removed from V and 1 base from J, the gap between germline ends came to 6 bases.

The V gene is TRBV7-9, the J gene TRBJ1-6, with a possible D match to TRBD1 (5 bases). V was pared by 3 bases and J by 9 bases, with 9 bases between. Germline values: CDR1 SEHNR, CDR2 FQNEAQ (reference sequence). The CDR3 runs to 13 residues. The CDR3 region is CASSFQGGSPLHF. In DNA form, the CDR3 reads TGTGCCAGCAGCTTCCAGGGAGGTTCACCCCTCCACTTT.